A selection of T cell receptor beta chains follows, all from one sample in a study of T cells in Graves' hyperthyroidism and ophthalmopathy. TCRdb independently ran MiXCR on the multiplex PCR reads; one entry per CDR3 protein. The table shows fewer than 900,000 distinct CDR3 sequences, with about 17% occurring only once. Sample: blood. The receptor set was obtained from a man younger than 35 with Graves' hyperthyroidism. Both conserved end residues are part of each CDR3. Each record gives: clone size, J gene, V gene, CDR3 protein. Size values are once, few and many counts, or a class for expanded clones, and some rows have none.

clone size: -
J gene: TRBJ2-7
V gene: TRBV7-9
CDR3 protein: CASSPPDHIIEQYF

clone size: few
J gene: TRBJ2-1
V gene: TRBV20-1
CDR3 protein: CSASPASGSWNEQFF

clone size: many
J gene: TRBJ1-4
V gene: TRBV12-3/TRBV12-4
CDR3 protein: CASSLGGFGEKLFF

clone size: many
J gene: TRBJ2-4
V gene: TRBV12-3/TRBV12-4
CDR3 protein: CASSSPGGSKNIQYF

clone size: many
J gene: TRBJ2-1
V gene: TRBV27
CDR3 protein: CASSSSASYNEQFF

clone size: many
J gene: TRBJ2-3
V gene: TRBV30
CDR3 protein: CAWRKLGAGVISTDTQYF

clone size: -
J gene: TRBJ1-4
V gene: TRBV6-1
CDR3 protein: CASIAGQQEQEKLFF

clone size: -
J gene: TRBJ2-5
V gene: TRBV28
CDR3 protein: CATVQVPGETQYF

clone size: -
J gene: TRBJ1-4
V gene: TRBV20-1
CDR3 protein: CSARDPDEKLFF

clone size: many
J gene: TRBJ2-1
V gene: TRBV28
CDR3 protein: CASSLSGHNEQFF

clone size: few
J gene: TRBJ2-1
V gene: TRBV4-1
CDR3 protein: CASSQRLAGHNEQFF

clone size: few
J gene: TRBJ1-2
V gene: TRBV11-3
CDR3 protein: CASSFQGEGYTF

clone size: few
J gene: TRBJ1-1
V gene: TRBV12-3/TRBV12-4
CDR3 protein: CASSLVTGNTEAFF

clone size: -
J gene: TRBJ2-1
V gene: TRBV29-1
CDR3 protein: CSVGRVSEQFF

clone size: many
J gene: TRBJ2-2
V gene: TRBV24-1
CDR3 protein: CATSDLQIDTGELFF

clone size: -
J gene: TRBJ1-1
V gene: TRBV9
CDR3 protein: CASSPRQKTVRTEAFF

clone size: many
J gene: TRBJ2-7
V gene: TRBV28
CDR3 protein: CASSATTGGAFNEQYF

clone size: few
J gene: TRBJ2-1
V gene: TRBV4-1
CDR3 protein: CASSRTQGQYNEQFF

clone size: many
J gene: TRBJ1-1
V gene: TRBV11-3
CDR3 protein: CASSWTLVTEAFF

clone size: -
J gene: TRBJ1-2
V gene: TRBV29-1
CDR3 protein: CSVDGWESYGYTF

clone size: many
J gene: TRBJ2-1
V gene: TRBV12-3/TRBV12-4
CDR3 protein: CASSLAAGVRNEQFF

clone size: -
J gene: TRBJ2-2
V gene: TRBV4-3
CDR3 protein: CASSRIPGQGTGELFF

clone size: -
J gene: TRBJ2-5
V gene: TRBV12-5
CDR3 protein: CASGLGHQETQYF

clone size: many
J gene: TRBJ2-3
V gene: TRBV11-2
CDR3 protein: CASSSLGLAGGDTQYF

clone size: many
J gene: TRBJ2-1
V gene: TRBV7-3
CDR3 protein: CASSLMVQGNDEQFF

clone size: many
J gene: TRBJ2-5
V gene: TRBV28
CDR3 protein: CASSLYGTSGKETQYF

clone size: few
J gene: TRBJ2-7
V gene: TRBV6-5
CDR3 protein: CASSYSPGGGSYEQYF

clone size: few
J gene: TRBJ1-2
V gene: TRBV20-1
CDR3 protein: CSASPPGDEYGYTF

clone size: few
J gene: TRBJ2-6
V gene: TRBV19
CDR3 protein: CASSSKDSGANVLTF

clone size: few
J gene: TRBJ2-3
V gene: TRBV9
CDR3 protein: CASSVATSTDTQYF

clone size: -
J gene: TRBJ2-5
V gene: TRBV11-3
CDR3 protein: CASSLDQPGQETQYF

clone size: -
J gene: TRBJ2-7
V gene: TRBV20-1
CDR3 protein: CSASLTVYEQYF

clone size: many
J gene: TRBJ2-7
V gene: TRBV12-3/TRBV12-4
CDR3 protein: CASSLSQVYYEQYF

clone size: many
J gene: TRBJ2-7
V gene: TRBV6-2/TRBV6-3
CDR3 protein: CASGGGLTTYEQYF

clone size: few
J gene: TRBJ2-7
V gene: TRBV27
CDR3 protein: CASSFGAVYEQYF

clone size: many
J gene: TRBJ2-1
V gene: TRBV27
CDR3 protein: CASSFTGSINEQFF

clone size: few
J gene: TRBJ2-7
V gene: TRBV10-3
CDR3 protein: CAIRERTGYEQYF

clone size: many
J gene: TRBJ2-7
V gene: TRBV18
CDR3 protein: CASSPETVGTRGYEQYF

clone size: -
J gene: TRBJ2-2
V gene: TRBV14
CDR3 protein: CASSQESAGELFF

clone size: many
J gene: TRBJ2-3
V gene: TRBV7-3
CDR3 protein: CASSPGLAGGDTQYF

clone size: -
J gene: TRBJ2-4
V gene: TRBV4-2
CDR3 protein: CASSPTGGWTKNIQYF

clone size: many
J gene: TRBJ2-7
V gene: TRBV24-1
CDR3 protein: CATRTPPGRRRYEQYF

clone size: many
J gene: TRBJ1-2
V gene: TRBV7-3
CDR3 protein: CASSLTPGGGYGYTF

clone size: -
J gene: TRBJ1-2
V gene: TRBV7-8
CDR3 protein: CASSPSRGDRGGYTF